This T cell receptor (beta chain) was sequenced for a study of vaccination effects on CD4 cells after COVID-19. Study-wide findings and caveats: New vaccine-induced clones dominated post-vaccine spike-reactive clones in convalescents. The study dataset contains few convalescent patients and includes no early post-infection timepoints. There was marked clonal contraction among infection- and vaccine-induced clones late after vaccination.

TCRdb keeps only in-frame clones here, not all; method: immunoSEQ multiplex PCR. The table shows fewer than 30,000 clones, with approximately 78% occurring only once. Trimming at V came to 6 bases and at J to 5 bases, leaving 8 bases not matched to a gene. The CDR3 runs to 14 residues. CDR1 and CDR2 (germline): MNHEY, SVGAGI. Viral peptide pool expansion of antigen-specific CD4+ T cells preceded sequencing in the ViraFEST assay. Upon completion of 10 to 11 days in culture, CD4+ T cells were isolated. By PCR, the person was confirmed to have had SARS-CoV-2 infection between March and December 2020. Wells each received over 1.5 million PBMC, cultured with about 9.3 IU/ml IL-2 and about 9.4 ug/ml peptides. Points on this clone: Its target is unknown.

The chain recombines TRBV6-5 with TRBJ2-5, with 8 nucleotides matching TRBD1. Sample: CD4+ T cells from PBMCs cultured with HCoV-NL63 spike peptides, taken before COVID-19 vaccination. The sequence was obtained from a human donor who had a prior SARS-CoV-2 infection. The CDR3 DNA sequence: TGTGCCAGCAGAAAATCAGGGGGCGGGGAGACCCAGTACTTC. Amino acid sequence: CASRKSGGGETQYF.